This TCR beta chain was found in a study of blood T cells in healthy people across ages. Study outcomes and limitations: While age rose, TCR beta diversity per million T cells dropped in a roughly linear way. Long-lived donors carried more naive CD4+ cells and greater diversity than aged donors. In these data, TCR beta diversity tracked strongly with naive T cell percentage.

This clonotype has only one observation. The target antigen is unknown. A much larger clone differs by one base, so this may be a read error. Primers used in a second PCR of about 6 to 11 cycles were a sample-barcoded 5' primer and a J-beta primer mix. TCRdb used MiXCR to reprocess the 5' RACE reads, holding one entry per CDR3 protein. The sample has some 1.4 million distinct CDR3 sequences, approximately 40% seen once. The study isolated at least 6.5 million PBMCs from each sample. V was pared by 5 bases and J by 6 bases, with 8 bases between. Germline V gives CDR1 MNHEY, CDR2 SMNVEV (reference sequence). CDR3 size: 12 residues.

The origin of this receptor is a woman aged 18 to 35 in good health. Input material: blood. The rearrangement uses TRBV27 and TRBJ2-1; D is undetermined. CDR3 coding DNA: TGTGCCAGCAGTGTAGGGCCCAATGAGCAGTTCTTC. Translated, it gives CASSVGPNEQFF.